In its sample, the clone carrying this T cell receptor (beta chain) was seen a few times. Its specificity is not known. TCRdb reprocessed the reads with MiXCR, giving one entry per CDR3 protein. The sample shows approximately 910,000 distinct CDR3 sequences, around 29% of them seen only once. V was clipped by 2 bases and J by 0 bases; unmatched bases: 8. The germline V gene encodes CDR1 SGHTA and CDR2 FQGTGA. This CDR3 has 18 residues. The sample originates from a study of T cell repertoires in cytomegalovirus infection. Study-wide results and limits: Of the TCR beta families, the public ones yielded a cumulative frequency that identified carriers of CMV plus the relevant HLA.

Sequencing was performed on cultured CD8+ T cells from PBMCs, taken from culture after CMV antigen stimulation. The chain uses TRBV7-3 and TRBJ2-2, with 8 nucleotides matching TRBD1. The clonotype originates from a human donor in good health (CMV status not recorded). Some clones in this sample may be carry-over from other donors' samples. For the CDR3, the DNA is TGTGCCAGCAGCTTACATGGAGGGACAGGTTCGAACACCGGGGAGCTGTTTTTT. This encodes CASSLHGGTGSNTGELFF.